This TCR beta chain was found in a study of beta chain features in type 1 diabetes. As every portion of the isolated RNA was reverse transcribed, the sequencing read expressed TCRB transcripts. Data came from immunoSEQ multiplex PCR; TCRdb stores just in-frame clones and leaves some out. Of 400,000 to 450,000 clones detected, 14% appear once; the ten largest clones hold around 0.035%. On this clone itself: Its antigen is currently unknown.

Germline CDR1 and CDR2: SGHNT and YYREEE (reference sequence). This CDR3 region has 12 residues. The germline V and J ends were trimmed by 2 bases and 6 bases, with 9 bases remaining between them. A single heparinised blood sample, averaging roughly 100 mL, was obtained per donor. Cells sorted by CD45RO/CCR7/CD25/CD127/CD95/CD27 comprised CD4+ naive, central memory, regulatory and stem cell-like memory cells. General study findings and limits: Shorter TCRB CDR3s, moderately but significantly so, marked every one of the four CD4+ subsets in Type 1 diabetes patients. Across patients, naive, central memory and Treg TCRB repertoires exhibited apparently greater similarity than was observed across healthy donors.

This chain links TRBV5-4 with TRBJ2-7, with D possibly TRBD1 on 6 matching bases. The clonotype comes from a man younger than 40 in good health. The sequenced material came from naive CD4+ T cells from blood. CDR3 bases: TGTGCCAGCAGCTTCCAGGGGAGCGAGCAGTACGTC. This gives the protein CASSFQGSEQYV.